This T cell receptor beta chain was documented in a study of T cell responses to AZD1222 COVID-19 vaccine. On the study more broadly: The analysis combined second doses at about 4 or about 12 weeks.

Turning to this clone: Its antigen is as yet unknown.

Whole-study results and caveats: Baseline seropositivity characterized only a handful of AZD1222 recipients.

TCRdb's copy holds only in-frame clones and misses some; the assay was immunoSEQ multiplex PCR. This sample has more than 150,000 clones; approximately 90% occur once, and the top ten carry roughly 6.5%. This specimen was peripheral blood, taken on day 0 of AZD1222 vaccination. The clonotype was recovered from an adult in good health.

CDR3 nucleotides: TGTGCCAGCAGCTTGGGTGGCCTTTTGGGAGTGGGCTACAATGAGCAGTTCTTC. It encodes CASSLGGLLGVGYNEQFF. The chain carries TRBV5-6 and TRBJ2-1, with D perhaps matching TRBD2 (5 bases). Germline CDR1 SGHDT, CDR2 YYEEEE. This CDR3 is built from 18 residues. V was shortened by 0 bases and J by 3 bases, with 19 bases between the two germline ends.